Following are 7 T cell receptor beta chains from one sample sequenced in a study of cytomegalovirus exposure and HLA in healthy donors. Amplification used 60 Vbeta primers and 13 Jbeta primers. The protocol was immunoSEQ multiplex PCR, while the TCRdb copy is restricted to in-frame clones and leaves out a portion. This sample has around 190,000 clones, with about 77% found just once. Sample: PBMCs. These receptors were collected from a man between 25 and 39 years old in good health and CMV-seropositive.

This clone showed up just once. This chain joins TRBV7-8 and TRBJ2-5; 9 nucleotides match TRBD1. With the DNA end fitting TRBJ2-7 better, the J assignment may be wrong. Germline CDR1 and CDR2: SGHVS and FQNEAQ. This CDR3 contains 16 residues. CDR3 nucleotides: TGTGCCAGCAGCTTAGGCCGGGACAGGGTTTCTGCCGAGCAGTACTTC. The encoded protein is CASSLGRDRVSAEQYF.

The chain combines TRBV7-9 with TRBJ1-2; 7 bases fit TRBD1. The CDR3 is 16 amino acids. Germline loops: CDR1 SEHNR, CDR2 FQNEAQ (reference sequence). V shed 3 bases, J shed 4 bases, and the junction held 11 bases outside the gene matches. The CDR3 DNA sequence: TGTGCCAGCAGCTTCCAGCATGCCGGGACAGCCTATGGCTACACCTTC. Protein sequence: CASSFQHAGTAYGYTF.

This chain joins TRBV7-2 and TRBJ2-7; 8 bases are a match to TRBD2. Germline CDR1 and CDR2: SGHTA and FQGNSA. The CDR3 contains 14 residues. J gave up 2 bases and V 5 bases, and 5 bases lay outside the gene matches. CDR3 sequence reads: CASSRAGDPYEQYF. In nucleotides, the CDR3 is TGTGCCAGCAGCCGAGCGGGGGACCCCTACGAGCAGTACTTC.

The chain carries TRBV2 and TRBJ2-3, with 7 bases matching TRBD1. The J segment lost 3 bases and the V segment lost 6 bases, leaving 6 bases of the junction unmatched. CDR3 length equals 14 residues. Per germline, CDR1 SNHLY and CDR2 FYNNEI. CDR3 loop: CASSQETGTDTQYF. Here the CDR3 DNA reads TGTGCCAGCAGCCAAGAGACAGGGACAGATACGCAGTATTTT.

The genes are TRBV2 and TRBJ2-3, with 12 bases identical to TRBD2. This CDR3 comprises 17 residues. J gave up 6 bases and V 3 bases, and 10 bases lay outside the gene matches. Germline assignment: CDR1 SNHLY and CDR2 FYNNEI. The DNA for the CDR3 is TGTGCCAGCAGTGACGTTCAACTAGCGGGAGGTGCGGATACGCAGTATTTT. Translated, it gives CASSDVQLAGGADTQYF.

The CDR3 is CASSLGRGGRVADTQYF. The DNA for the CDR3 is TGTGCCAGCAGCCTGGGTCGGGGGGGAAGAGTTGCAGATACGCAGTATTTT. The V call is TRBV5-8, the J call TRBJ2-3, with 8 bases that match TRBD2. This CDR3 has 17 amino acids. Germline-derived CDR1 and CDR2 are SGHTS and YDEGEE. The junction had 14 bases not matched to a gene; V was cut back by 4 bases and J by 4 bases.

This chain uses TRBV9 with TRBJ1-1, with TRBD1 matching over 8 bases. CDR3 size: 16 residues. Trimming removed 4 bases from V and 1 base from J; junction bases left unmatched: 9. The germline V gene has CDR1 SGDLS and CDR2 YYNGEE. CDR3: CASSLRPGQANTEAFF. In nucleotides, the CDR3 is TGTGCCAGCAGCCTTCGACCGGGACAGGCGAACACTGAAGCTTTCTTT.